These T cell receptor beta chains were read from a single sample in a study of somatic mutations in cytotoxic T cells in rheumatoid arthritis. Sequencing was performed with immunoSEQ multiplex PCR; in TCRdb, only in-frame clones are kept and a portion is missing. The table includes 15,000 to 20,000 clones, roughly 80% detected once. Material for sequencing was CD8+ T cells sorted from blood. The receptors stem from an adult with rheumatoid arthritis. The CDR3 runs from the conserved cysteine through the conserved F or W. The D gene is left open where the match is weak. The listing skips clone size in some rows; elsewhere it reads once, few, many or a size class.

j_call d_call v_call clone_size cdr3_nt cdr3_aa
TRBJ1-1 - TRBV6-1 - TGTGCCAGCACCCCTTCCGAGCTCACTGAAGCTTTCTTT CASTPSELTEAFF
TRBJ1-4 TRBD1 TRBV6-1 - TGTGCCAGCAGTGAGCGGTGGACAGGGACTAATGAAAAACTGTTTTTT CASSERWTGTNEKLFF
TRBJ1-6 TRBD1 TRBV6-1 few TGTGCCAGCAGTGACGGGGACAGGGGAAGTTCACCCCTCCACTTT CASSDGDRGSSPLHF
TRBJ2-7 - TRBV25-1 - TGTGCCAGCAGTGTAGGCAACGAGCAGTACTTC CASSVGNEQYF
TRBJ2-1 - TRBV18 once TGTGCCAGCTCACCAGACCCCCGTGAGCAGTTCTTC CASSPDPREQFF
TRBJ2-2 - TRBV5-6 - TGTGCCAGCAGCTTGGTCTGGGGGCCGGACACCGGGGAGCTGTTTTTT CASSLVWGPDTGELFF
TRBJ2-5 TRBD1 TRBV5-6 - TGTGCCAGCAGCTTGGCCTCCGGACAGGGATCTGAGGAGACCCAGTACTTC CASSLASGQGSEETQYF
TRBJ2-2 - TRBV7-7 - TGTGCTAGCAGCTTAGGGCATCCGCTCCGATCCGGGGAGCTGTTTTTT CASSLGHPLRSGELFF
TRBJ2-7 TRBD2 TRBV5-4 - TGTGCCAGCAGTGGACTAGCGGGGGGCCCCTACGAGCAGTACTTC CASSGLAGGPYEQYF
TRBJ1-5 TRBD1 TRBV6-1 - TGTGCCAGCAGCCGGACAGGGGAGAATCAGCCCCAGCATTTT CASSRTGENQPQHF
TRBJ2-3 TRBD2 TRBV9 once TGTGCCAGCTCGACTAGCGGCACAGATACGCAGTATTTT CASSTSGTDTQYF
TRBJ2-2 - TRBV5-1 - TGCGCCAGCAGCTTGGTGGCCCGTTGGGCCGGGGAGCTGTTTTTT CASSLVARWAGELFF
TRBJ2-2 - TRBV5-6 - TGTGCCAGCATTGGGACTGGGCCGCTCGGGGAGCTGTTTTTT CASIGTGPLGELFF
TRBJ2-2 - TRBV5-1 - TGCGCCAGCAGCTTGGATCCGGGGGCGACGACCGGGGAGCTGTTTTTT CASSLDPGATTGELFF
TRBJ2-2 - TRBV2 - TGTGCCAGCACCTCCATCGGGGAGCTGTTTTTT CASTSIGELFF
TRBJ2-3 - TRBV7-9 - TGTGCCAGCAGCCCCCCGTTGTGGGCGGTCACAGATACGCAGTATTTT CASSPPLWAVTDTQYF
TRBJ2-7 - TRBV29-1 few TGCAGCGTTGAAATGGTGGATTACGAGCAGTACTTC CSVEMVDYEQYF
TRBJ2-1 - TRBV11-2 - TGTGCCAGCAGCCCGAACAATGAGCAGTTCTTC CASSPNNEQFF
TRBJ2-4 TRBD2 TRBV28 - TGTGCCAGCACCCCCCGGGGAGGGAGAAACAAAAACATTCAGTACTTC CASTPRGGRNKNIQYF
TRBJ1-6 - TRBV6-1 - TGTGCCAGCAGTGAGTTCTCTGACGCCGGGCCCCTCCACTTT CASSEFSDAGPLHF
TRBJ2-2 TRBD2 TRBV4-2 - TGTGCCAGCAGCCAAGAACCCCGACTAGCGGGGGGTCCGGCCGGGGAGCTGTTTTTT CASSQEPRLAGGPAGELFF
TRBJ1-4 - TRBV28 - TGTGCCAGCAGTGAGAACCGGGAAAAACTGTTTTTT CASSENREKLFF
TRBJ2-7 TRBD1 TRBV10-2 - TGCGCCAGCAGGAGGGACAGGGGGGAGTACGAGCAGTACTTC CASRRDRGEYEQYF
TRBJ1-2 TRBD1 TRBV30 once TGTGCCTACTTCCCCGACAGGGATGGCTACACCTTC CAYFPDRDGYTF
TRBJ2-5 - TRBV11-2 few TGTGCCAGCAGCAAGACTTGGGGAACCCAAGAGACCCAGTACTTC CASSKTWGTQETQYF
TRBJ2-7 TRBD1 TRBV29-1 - TGCAGCGCACAGGGGAGCTACGAGCAGTACTTC CSAQGSYEQYF
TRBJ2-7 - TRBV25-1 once TGTGCCAGCAGTGAAGGCGGCGAGCAGTACTTC CASSEGGEQYF
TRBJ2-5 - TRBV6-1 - TGTGCCAGCAGTGAAGGGATGGGGCCCGAGACCCAGTACTTC CASSEGMGPETQYF
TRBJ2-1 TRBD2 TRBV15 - TGTGCCACCAGCAGGACTAGCGGGGGTAATGAGCAGTTCTTC CATSRTSGGNEQFF
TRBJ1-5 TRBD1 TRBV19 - TGTGCCAGTAGTATCGATTACAGGGGACAGCCCCAGCATTTT CASSIDYRGQPQHF
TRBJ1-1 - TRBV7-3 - TGTGCCAGCAGCCGAAACCCGGGGGCAGGGACTGAAGCTTTCTTT CASSRNPGAGTEAFF
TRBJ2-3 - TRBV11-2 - TGTGCCAGCAGCTCCCCCGAGGGGGGCTGGCGCACAGATACGCAGTATTTT CASSSPEGGWRTDTQYF
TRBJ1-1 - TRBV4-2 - TGTGCCAGCAGCCAAGTTCGTACTGAAGCTTTCTTT CASSQVRTEAFF
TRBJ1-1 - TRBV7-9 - TGTGCCAGCAGCCCCGAGACCGACACTGAAGCTTTCTTT CASSPETDTEAFF
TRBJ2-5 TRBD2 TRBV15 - TGTGCCACCAGCAGATTAGCGGGGGGGACACAAGAGACCCAGTACTTC CATSRLAGGTQETQYF
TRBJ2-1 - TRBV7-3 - TGTGCCAGCAGCTTAGGAGCATATGAGCAGTTCTTC CASSLGAYEQFF
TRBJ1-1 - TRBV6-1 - TGTGCCAGCAGTGAAAAGGAAAACACTGAAGCTTTCTTT CASSEKENTEAFF